Described below is a single TCR beta chain sequence and its context. These data belong to a study of blood T cells in healthy people across ages. Total RNA was extracted at no less than 6 micrograms per sample. V lost 3 bases to trimming and J lost 5 bases; unmatched junction nucleotides: 26. CDR3 length: 21 amino acids. CDR1 is MNHEY and CDR2 is SMNVEV in the germline V gene (reference sequence). It was with a sample-barcoded 5' primer and a J-beta primer mix that a second PCR of roughly 7 to 12 cycles was run. TCRdb re-called the 5' RACE reads with MiXCR, one entry per CDR3 protein. Here the sample spans some 1 million distinct CDR3 sequences, 35% to 50% being singletons.

The rearrangement uses TRBV27 and TRBJ2-3; 7 nucleotides match TRBD1. Sequencing used blood. This receptor was obtained from a woman aged 55-69 years in good health. Written as DNA, the CDR3 is TGTGCCAGCAGTTTTAGTGTAGTGACCTTTGAGGGGGCCGGTGGAATAGATACGCAGTATTTT. Translated: CASSFSVVTFEGAGGIDTQYF.